A single sample is the source of the 26 T cell receptor beta chains below, sequenced in a study of shared clonotypes between healthy human individuals. The repertoire was sequenced with immunoSEQ multiplex PCR; TCRdb's copy has only in-frame clones and lacks some. The sample has approximately 2,000,000 clones; just under 95% are singletons. The sequencing input was naive CD4+ T cells from PBMCs. The subset here: CD45RA+ positively selected. Source of these receptors: a young man in good health. Some clones in this sample may be carry-over from other donors' samples.

The J gene is TRBJ2-6, the V gene TRBV2, with D possibly matching TRBD1 (6 bases). The CDR3 has 15 amino acids. V was clipped by 8 bases and J by 2 bases, with 13 bases between them. Germline loops: CDR1 SNHLY, CDR2 FYNNEI. The CDR3 loop reads CASALDSAGANVLTF. The CDR3 nucleotides are TGTGCCAGCGCCCTGGACAGCGCTGGGGCCAACGTCCTGACTTTC.

Note on this clone: Other DNA sequences in the same sample also yield this CDR3. The chain recombines TRBV6-1 with TRBJ2-7, with a weak D call TRBD2 (5 bases). The CDR3 loop spans 14 amino acids. Germline lookup yields CDR1 MNHNS and CDR2 SASEGT. V dropped 1 base and J dropped 3 bases, with 10 bases sitting between them. In nucleotides, the CDR3 is TGTGCCAGCAGTGAAGGTGGAGGCAACTACGAGCAGTACTTC. Residues: CASSEGGGNYEQYF.

The chain combines TRBV5-1 with TRBJ1-2; the D gene is possibly TRBD1 (6 bases). The CDR3 length is 15 residues. Looked up from germline, CDR1 is SGHRS and CDR2 is YFSETQ. V was cut by 4 bases and J by 1 base, with 14 bases left in between. This chain's CDR3 is CASSLGAEINYGYTF. In DNA form, the CDR3 reads TGCGCCAGCAGCCTGGGGGCCGAGATTAACTATGGCTACACCTTC.

This clone appeared a single time. The V call is TRBV19, the J call TRBJ2-7; TRBD1 matches 8 bases. V dropped 8 bases and J dropped 1; count of bases not matched to a gene: 10. This CDR3 has 15 residues. CDR1 and CDR2 (germline): LNHDA, SQIVND (reference sequence). As DNA, the CDR3 is TGTGCCAGTGCCCGGGGAGACAGGGGTTCCTACGAGCAGTACTTC. Its translation is CASARGDRGSYEQYF.

The rearrangement uses TRBV10-3 and TRBJ2-1; no clear D gene. V lost 10 bases to trimming and J lost 8 bases, with 18 bases between them. In germline, CDR1 is ENHRY, CDR2 SYGVKD. The CDR3 has 13 residues. CDR3 in DNA: TGTGCCACCACACTCCGACCCAAGGATGAGCAGTTCTTC. As protein: CATTLRPKDEQFF.

This clone was found once. The rearrangement links TRBV7-3 to TRBJ2-7; D possibly matches TRBD1 or TRBD2 (6 bases each). The CDR3 extends over 15 amino acids. V was shortened by 2 bases and J by 2 bases, with 13 bases between the two germline ends. In germline, CDR1 is SGHTA, CDR2 FQGTGA. This chain's CDR3 is CASSLGGTKAYEQYF. In nucleotides, the CDR3 is TGTGCCAGCAGCTTAGGCGGGACAAAAGCCTACGAGCAGTACTTC.

The chain employs TRBV5-5 and TRBJ1-1, with D hard to call. Trimming removed 5 bases from V and 3 bases from J, with 23 bases in between. Germline lookup yields CDR1 SGHKS and CDR2 YYEKEE (reference sequence). This CDR3 spans 17 amino acids. The CDR3, as DNA: TGTGCCAGCAGGGTGGGAGTCTCGGGTCGGGTGGACACTGAAGCTTTCTTT. Its translation: CASRVGVSGRVDTEAFF.

The chain is built from TRBV4-1 and TRBJ1-2, with D possibly matching TRBD1 (5 bases). Trimming stripped 1 base from V and 2 bases from J, with 14 bases between. This CDR3 is built from 16 residues. Germline values: CDR1 MGHRA, CDR2 YSYEKL. CDR3 region: CASSQVGAGQNYGYTF. The DNA for the CDR3 is TGCGCCAGCAGCCAAGTAGGGGCAGGGCAGAACTATGGCTACACCTTC.

This clone appeared once. The chain uses TRBV18 and TRBJ2-7; either TRBD1 or TRBD2 may supply D (5 bases each). The V gene's germline CDR1 is KGHSH and CDR2 LQKENI. The V end was cut by 6 bases, the J end by 3 bases, with 15 bases between. The CDR3 covers 14 residues. The CDR3 DNA follows: TGTGCCAGCTCCCCCGGGACGGATGTCTACGAGCAGTACTTC. Translated, it gives CASSPGTDVYEQYF. The full variable domain, rest sourced from reference TRBV18 and TRBJ2-7, is NAGVMQNPRHLVRRRGQEARLRCSPMKGHSHVYWYRQLPEEGLKFMVYLQKENIIDESGMPKERFSAEFPKEGPSILRIQQVVRGDSAAYFCASSPGTDVYEQYFGPGTRLTVT.

The V gene is TRBV4-1, the J gene TRBJ2-5, with TRBD1 matching over 10 bases. Germline-derived CDR1 and CDR2 are MGHRA and YSYEKL. The CDR3 runs 15 residues. The ends lost 6 bases at V and 2 bases at J; junction bases unmatched: 6. The CDR3 is CASRSGTGAQETQYF. The CDR3 coding sequence is TGCGCCAGCAGGTCCGGGACAGGGGCGCAAGAGACCCAGTACTTC.

V usage is TRBV28 and J usage is TRBJ2-1, with D maybe TRBD2 (6 bases). V lost 7 bases, J lost 6 bases, and 16 bases lay in between. This CDR3 is 14 amino acids long. CDR1 and CDR2 from the germline V gene are MDHEN and SYDVKM. Here the CDR3 reads CASIPGGLINEQFF. CDR3 DNA: TGTGCCAGCATCCCCGGGGGACTTATCAATGAGCAGTTCTTC.

This chain connects TRBV5-6 to TRBJ2-3; D not resolved. From germline, CDR1 is SGHDT and CDR2 YYEEEE. V gave up 1 base and J gave up 4 bases, with 4 bases separating them. The CDR3 length is 12 residues. The CDR3 loop is CASSLLADTQYF. The CDR3 nucleotides are TGTGCCAGCAGCTTGTTAGCAGATACGCAGTATTTT.

The chain combines TRBV27 with TRBJ2-1; 8 nucleotides match TRBD2. Unmatched junction bases numbered 7, after V lost 3 bases and J lost 3 bases. The CDR3 has 16 amino acids. Looked up from germline, CDR1 is MNHEY and CDR2 is SMNVEV (reference sequence). The CDR3 DNA follows: TGTGCCAGCAGTTTTATGAGCGGGAGAGGCTACAATGAGCAGTTCTTC. Its translation is CASSFMSGRGYNEQFF.

This clone is a singleton in its sample. This rearrangement joins TRBV7-3 to TRBJ1-2; the D gene is possibly TRBD1 (6 bases). The CDR3 runs to 13 residues. The V and J ends lost 5 bases and 5 bases respectively, with 12 bases between them. Germline values: CDR1 SGHTA, CDR2 FQGTGA. The CDR3 DNA sequence: TGTGCCAGCAGCCCGGGGGCGGGGTATGGCTACACCTTC. Translating gives CASSPGAGYGYTF.

This clone was seen a handful of times. The chain employs TRBV28 and TRBJ1-5; D might be TRBD1 (5 bases). Trimming removed 2 bases at V and 0 bases at J, with 11 bases between. This CDR3 region has 16 residues. Per germline, CDR1 MDHEN and CDR2 SYDVKM. CDR3 coding DNA: TGTGCCAGCAGTTTACCTGGCAGGGCTAGCAATCAGCCCCAGCATTTT. It codes for CASSLPGRASNQPQHF. Supplemented by reference TRBV28 and TRBJ1-5, the full variable domain reads DVKVTQSSRYLVKRTGEKVFLECVQDMDHENMFWYRQDPGLGLRLIYFSYDVKMKEKGDIPEGYSVSREKKERFSLILESASTNQTSMYLCASSLPGRASNQPQHFGDGTRLSIL.

This clone was counted a single time. V gene TRBV30 combines with J gene TRBJ2-7; 7 nucleotides agree with TRBD2. CDR3 length: 15 residues. Trimming removed 4 bases from V and 5 bases from J; junction bases left unmatched: 14. Per the germline V gene, CDR1 is GTSNPN and CDR2 is SVGIG (reference sequence). CDR3 in amino acids: CAWNLPRWAGDEQYF. CDR3 in DNA: TGTGCCTGGAACCTCCCCCGATGGGCGGGGGACGAGCAGTACTTC.

This chain joins TRBV4-1 and TRBJ2-1; 7 nucleotides match TRBD2. Trimming took 1 base from V and 9 from J; bases not matched to a gene: 9. CDR3 size: 15 residues. Germline V gene lookup returns CDR1 MGHRA and CDR2 YSYEKL. CDR3 DNA: TGCGCCAGCAGCCAAGTTGGCGGGGGTCGGGTTGAGCAGTTCTTC. It translates to CASSQVGGGRVEQFF.

The chain joins TRBV15 to TRBJ1-2, with 7 bases lining up with TRBD1. The CDR3 is made up of 15 amino acids. The V and J ends lost 0 bases and 8 bases, in that order; junction bases with no gene match: 9. Germline V gene data show CDR1 as LNHNV and CDR2 as YYDKDF (reference sequence). CDR3 sequence: CATSREGAGGLGYTF. CDR3 coding DNA: TGTGCCACCAGCAGAGAAGGGGCAGGGGGGCTAGGCTACACCTTC.

In the case of this clone: The junction departs from germline at one end; a sequencing error may be responsible. The chain recombines TRBV14 with TRBJ1-1; D is uncertain. The germline CDR1 and CDR2 sequences are SGHDN and FVKESK. The CDR3 is 13 residues long. The CDR3 DNA reads TGTGCCACCAGCAGGCAGGTCGGAACTGAAGCTTTCTTT. Its protein product is CATSRQVGTEAFF.

CDR3 DNA sequence: TGCGCCAGCAGTCCACTCGGAACAGGGGGCGATCGAGCGGGATGGGGGACCCAGTACTTC. Protein: CASSPLGTGGDRAGWGTQYF. The chain employs TRBV5-1 and TRBJ2-5; 9 positions match TRBD1. Trimming took 5 bases from V and 7 from J; bases not matched to a gene: 27. The CDR3 extends over 20 amino acids. Germline V gives CDR1 SGHRS, CDR2 YFSETQ.

This chain connects TRBV7-8 to TRBJ1-2, with 7 nucleotides matching TRBD1. The CDR3 has 16 residues. Germline V gene lookup returns CDR1 SGHVS and CDR2 FQNEAQ. After removal of 6 bases from V and 8 bases from J, the junction contained 18 bases not matched to a gene. CDR3 in DNA: TGTGCCAGCAGATCAACGAGGAGGGGGCTAGAAAGGGGCTACACCTTC. Encoded protein: CASRSTRRGLERGYTF.

The chain employs TRBV9 and TRBJ2-3; D is undetermined. The germline V gene encodes CDR1 SGDLS and CDR2 YYNGEE. V was trimmed by 0 bases and J by 1 base, leaving 12 bases between them. The CDR3 is 16 residues long. Written as DNA, the CDR3 is TGTGCCAGCAGCGTAGTTCCCCAAGCAGGCACAGATACGCAGTATTTT. Translated: CASSVVPQAGTDTQYF.

The chain couples TRBV5-1 to TRBJ1-2; 9 bases match TRBD1. The V gene's germline CDR1 is SGHRS and CDR2 YFSETQ. This CDR3 comprises 15 residues. V trimming: 0 bases; J trimming: 8 bases; junction bases outside the gene matches: 8. CDR3 region: CASSLVGTGPEGYTF. The CDR3 DNA follows: TGCGCCAGCAGCTTGGTAGGGACAGGGCCAGAAGGCTACACCTTC.

This chain joins TRBV29-1 and TRBJ2-6; unclear D gene. Trimming took off 7 bases at V and 4 bases at J, with 11 bases between the two ends. CDR1 and CDR2 from the germline V gene are SQVTM and ANQGSEA. The CDR3 contains 13 residues. The CDR3 loop is CSASGPGANVLTF. The CDR3 DNA is TGCAGCGCCTCTGGGCCGGGGGCCAACGTCCTGACTTTC.

This clone has a handful of counts. The rearrangement links TRBV7-9 to TRBJ1-1; tentatively, D is TRBD1 (6 bases). Germline-derived CDR1 and CDR2 are SEHNR and FQNEAQ (reference sequence). Trimming removed 7 bases from V and 10 bases from J, with 19 bases in between. The CDR3 spans 13 residues. CDR3 region: CASIKGGEYIAFF. As DNA, the CDR3 is TGTGCCAGCATCAAAGGGGGAGAGTACATAGCTTTCTTT.

This clone has just one count. The CDR3 DNA reads TGTGCCAGCAGCTTAGGCCCCTCAGTCGAGCAGTACTTC. Its translation is CASSLGPSVEQYF. V gene TRBV7-9 combines with J gene TRBJ2-7; D unclear. With 1 base removed from V and 6 bases from J, the gap between germline ends came to 10 bases. The germline V gene encodes CDR1 SEHNR and CDR2 FQNEAQ (reference sequence). This CDR3 spans 13 amino acids.